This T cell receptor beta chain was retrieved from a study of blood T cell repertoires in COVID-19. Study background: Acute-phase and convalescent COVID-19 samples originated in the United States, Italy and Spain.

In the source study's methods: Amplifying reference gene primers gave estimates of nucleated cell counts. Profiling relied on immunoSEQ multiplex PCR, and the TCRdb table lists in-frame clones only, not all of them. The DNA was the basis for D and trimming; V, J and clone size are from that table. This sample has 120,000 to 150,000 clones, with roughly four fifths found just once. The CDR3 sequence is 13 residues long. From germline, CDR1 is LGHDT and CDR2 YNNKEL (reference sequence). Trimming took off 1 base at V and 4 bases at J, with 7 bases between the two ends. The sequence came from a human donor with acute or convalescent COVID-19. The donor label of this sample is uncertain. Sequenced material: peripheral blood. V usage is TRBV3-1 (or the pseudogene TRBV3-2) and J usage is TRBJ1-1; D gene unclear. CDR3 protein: CASSQGGSTEAFF. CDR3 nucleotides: TGTGCCAGCAGCCAAGGAGGCAGCACTGAAGCTTTCTTT.